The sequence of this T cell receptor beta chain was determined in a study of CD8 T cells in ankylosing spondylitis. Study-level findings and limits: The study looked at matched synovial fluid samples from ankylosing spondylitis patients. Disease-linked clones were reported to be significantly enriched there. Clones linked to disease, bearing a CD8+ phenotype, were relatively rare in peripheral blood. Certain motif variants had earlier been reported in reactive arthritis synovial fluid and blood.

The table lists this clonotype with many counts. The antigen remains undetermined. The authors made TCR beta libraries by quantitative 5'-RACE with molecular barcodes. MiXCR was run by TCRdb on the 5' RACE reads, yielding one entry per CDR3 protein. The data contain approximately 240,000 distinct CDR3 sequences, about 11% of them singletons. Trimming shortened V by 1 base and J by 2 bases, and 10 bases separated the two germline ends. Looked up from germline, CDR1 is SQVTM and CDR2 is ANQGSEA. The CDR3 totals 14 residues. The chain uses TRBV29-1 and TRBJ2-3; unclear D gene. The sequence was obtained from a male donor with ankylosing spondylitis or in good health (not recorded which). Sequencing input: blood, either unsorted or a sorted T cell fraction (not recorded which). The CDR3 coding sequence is TGCAGCGTTGAAGTTAGTCTCCTCACAGATACGCAGTATTTT. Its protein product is CSVEVSLLTDTQYF.